The next 6 T cell receptor beta chains were all read from a single sample in a study of patients and donors after allogeneic stem cell transplantation. TCRdb ran MiXCR on the RT-PCR reads and lists one entry per CDR3 protein. The data hold about a million distinct CDR3 sequences, with more than 15% observed a single time. Sequencing input: blood, either unsorted or a sorted T cell fraction (not recorded which). Receptors were obtained from a human donor who was either an allogeneic HSCT recipient or a stem cell or donor lymphocyte infusion donor (not recorded which). It is not recorded whose cells these are; they may come from a transplant donor.

This chain uses TRBV2 with TRBJ2-5, with 10 positions matching TRBD2. This CDR3 has 15 amino acids. Germline assignment: CDR1 SNHLY and CDR2 FYNNEI. With 6 bases clipped from V and 1 base from J, the junction kept 5 bases outside the gene matches. The CDR3, as DNA: TGTGCCAGCAGCCTTAGCGGGGGGCTCCAAGAGACCCAGTACTTC. It yields the protein CASSLSGGLQETQYF.

This sequence joins TRBV3-1 and TRBJ1-2, with D unresolved. This CDR3 has 12 residues. CDR1 LGHDT and CDR2 YNNKEL come from the germline V gene (reference sequence). V lost 0 bases and J 10 bases, leaving 9 bases between the germline ends. This CDR3 is CASSQEGVYYTF. CDR3 sequence (DNA): TGTGCCAGCAGCCAAGAAGGAGTCTACTACACCTTC. The entire variable domain, with the rest obtained from reference TRBV3-1 and TRBJ1-2, is as follows: DTAVSQTPKYLVTQMGNDKSIKCEQNLGHDTMYWYKQDSKKFLKIMFSYNNKELIINETVPNRFSPKSPDKAHLNLHINSLELGDSAVYFCASSQEGVYYTFGSGTRLTVV.

This clonotype appeared a few times. The V call is TRBV11-2, the J call TRBJ1-6, with unresolved D. The CDR3 covers 13 residues. Germline CDR1 is SGHAT and CDR2 is FQNNGV. Trimming took off 1 base at V and 7 bases at J, with 5 bases between the two ends. The CDR3 sequence: CASSLGVNSPLHF. CDR3 coding DNA: TGTGCCAGCAGCTTAGGGGTGAATTCACCCCTCCACTTT.

This clonotype was observed a few times. J is TRBJ1-4 and V is TRBV5-1; 12 bases line up with TRBD1. The V gene's germline CDR1 is SGHRS and CDR2 YFSETQ. With V trimmed by 1 base and J by 10 bases, 5 bases remained unmatched. This CDR3 is 15 amino acids long. The CDR3 here is CASSLKGQGASKLFF. CDR3 DNA: TGCGCCAGCAGCTTGAAGGGACAGGGGGCGTCAAAACTGTTTTTT.

The chain uses TRBV24-1 and TRBJ2-1, with 9 bases lining up with TRBD2. Germline V gives CDR1 KGHDR, CDR2 SFDVKD. The J segment lost 7 bases and the V segment lost 0 bases, leaving 6 bases of the junction unmatched. This CDR3 region has 16 residues. The CDR3 is CATSDLLASGTNEQFF. CDR3 nucleotides: TGTGCCACCAGTGATTTGTTGGCTAGCGGGACTAATGAGCAGTTCTTC.

CDR3 sequence reads: CSASDRALAKNIQYF. The DNA of the CDR3 is TGCAGTGCTTCCGACAGGGCCCTAGCCAAAAACATTCAGTACTTC. The V call is TRBV20-1, the J call TRBJ2-4; 7 bases are a match to TRBD1. Germline CDR1 is DFQATT and CDR2 is SNEGSKA (reference sequence). This CDR3 is built from 15 residues. Trimming cost V 5 bases and J 0 bases; bases outside gene matches: 7.